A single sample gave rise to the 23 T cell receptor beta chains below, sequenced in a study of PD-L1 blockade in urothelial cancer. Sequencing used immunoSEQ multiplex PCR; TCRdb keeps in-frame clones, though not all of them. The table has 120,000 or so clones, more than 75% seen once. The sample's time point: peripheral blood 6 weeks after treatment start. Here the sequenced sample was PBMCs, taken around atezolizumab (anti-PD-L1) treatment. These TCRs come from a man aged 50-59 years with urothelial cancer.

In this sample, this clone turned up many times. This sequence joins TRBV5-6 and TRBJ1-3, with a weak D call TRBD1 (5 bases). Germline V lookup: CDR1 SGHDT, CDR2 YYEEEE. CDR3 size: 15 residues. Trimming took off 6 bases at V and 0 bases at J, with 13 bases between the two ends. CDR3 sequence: CASTDRGFSGNTIYF. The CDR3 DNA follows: TGTGCCAGCACAGACAGAGGATTCTCTGGAAACACCATATATTTT. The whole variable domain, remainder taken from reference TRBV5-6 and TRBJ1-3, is DAGVTQSPTHLIKTRGQQVTLRCSPKSGHDTVSWYQQALGQGPQFIFQYYEEEERQRGNFPDRFSGHQFPNYSSELNVNALLLGDSALYLCASTDRGFSGNTIYFGEGSWLTVV.

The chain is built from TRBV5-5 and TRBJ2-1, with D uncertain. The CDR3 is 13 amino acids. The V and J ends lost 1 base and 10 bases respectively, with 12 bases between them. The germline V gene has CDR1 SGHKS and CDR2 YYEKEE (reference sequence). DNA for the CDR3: TGTGCCAGCAGCTTGATCGGAGATGGAGAGCAGTTCTTC. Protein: CASSLIGDGEQFF.

For the CDR3, the DNA is TGCGCCAGCACCGAGACAGTCCGCATACCTCCTAGCAATCAGCCCCAGCATTTT. Amino acid sequence: CASTETVRIPPSNQPQHF. The chain employs TRBV10-1 and TRBJ1-5, with TRBD1 as a possible D gene (5 bases). Germline V gene sequence: CDR1 WNHNN, CDR2 SYGVQD (reference sequence). This CDR3 spans 18 amino acids. V was trimmed by 7 bases and J by 0 bases, leaving 22 bases between them.

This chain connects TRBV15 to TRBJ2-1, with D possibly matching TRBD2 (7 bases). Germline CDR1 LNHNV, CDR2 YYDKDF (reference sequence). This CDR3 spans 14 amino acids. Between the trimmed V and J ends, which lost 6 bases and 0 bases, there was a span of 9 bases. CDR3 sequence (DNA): TGTGCCACCAGTAGGGGGGGCTCCTACAATGAGCAGTTCTTC. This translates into CATSRGGSYNEQFF.

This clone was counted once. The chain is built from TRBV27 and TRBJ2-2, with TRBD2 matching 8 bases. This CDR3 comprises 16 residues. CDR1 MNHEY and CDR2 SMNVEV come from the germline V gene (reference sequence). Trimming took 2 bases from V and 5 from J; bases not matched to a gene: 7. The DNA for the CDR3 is TGTGCCAGCAGTTTAGGTTTTAGCGGGACGACCGGGGAGCTGTTTTTT. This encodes CASSLGFSGTTGELFF.

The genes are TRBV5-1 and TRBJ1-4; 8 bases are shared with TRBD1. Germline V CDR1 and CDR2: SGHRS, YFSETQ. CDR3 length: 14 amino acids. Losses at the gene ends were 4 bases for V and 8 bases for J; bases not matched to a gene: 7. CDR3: CASSMTGEGEKLFF. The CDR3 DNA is TGCGCCAGCAGCATGACAGGGGAGGGGGAAAAACTGTTTTTT.

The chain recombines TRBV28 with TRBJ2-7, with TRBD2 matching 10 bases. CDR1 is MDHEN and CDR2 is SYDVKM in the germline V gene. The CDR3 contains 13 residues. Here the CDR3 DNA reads TGTGGGTCAAGAGCGGGAGGGCCCTACGAGCAGTACTTC. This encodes CGSRAGGPYEQYF. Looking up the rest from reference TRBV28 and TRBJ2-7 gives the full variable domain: DVKVTQSSRYLVKRTGEKVFLECVQDMDHENMFWYRQDPGLGLRLIYFSYDVKMKEKGDIPEGYSVSREKKERFSLILESASTNQTSMYLCGSRAGGPYEQYFGPGTRLTVT.

The chain's CDR3 is CASSNIVIKTYEQYF. The CDR3 DNA follows: TGTGCCAGCAGCAATATAGTAATAAAGACCTACGAGCAGTACTTC. V and J are TRBV21-1 and TRBJ2-7; whether TRBD2, the table's D call, matches the DNA was not checked. TRBV21-1 is reported as a pseudogene. This CDR3 comprises 15 residues.

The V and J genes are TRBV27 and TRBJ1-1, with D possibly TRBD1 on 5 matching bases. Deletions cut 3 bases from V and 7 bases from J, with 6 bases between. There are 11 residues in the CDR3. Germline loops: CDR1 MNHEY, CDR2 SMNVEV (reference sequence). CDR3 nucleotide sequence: TGTGCCAGCAGTTTCGGGGGTGAAGCTTTCTTT. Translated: CASSFGGEAFF.

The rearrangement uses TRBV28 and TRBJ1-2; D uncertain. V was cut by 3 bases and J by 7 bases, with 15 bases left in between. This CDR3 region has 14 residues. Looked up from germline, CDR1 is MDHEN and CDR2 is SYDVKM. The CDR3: CASSFTVPRGGYTF. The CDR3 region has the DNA TGTGCCAGCAGTTTTACAGTCCCACGTGGTGGCTACACCTTC.

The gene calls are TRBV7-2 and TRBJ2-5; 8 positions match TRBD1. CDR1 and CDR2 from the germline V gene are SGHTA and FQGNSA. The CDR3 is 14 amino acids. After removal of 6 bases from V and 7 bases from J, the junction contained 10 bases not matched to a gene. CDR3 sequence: CASSSQGAGWTQYF. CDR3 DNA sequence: TGTGCCAGCAGTTCGCAGGGGGCAGGTTGGACCCAGTACTTC. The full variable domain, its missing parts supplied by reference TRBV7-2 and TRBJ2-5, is GAGVSQSPSNKVTEKGKDVELRCDPISGHTALYWYRQSLGQGLEFLIYFQGNSAPDKSGLPSDRFSAERTGGSVSTLTIQRTQQEDSAVYLCASSSQGAGWTQYFGPGTRLLVL.

The CDR3 bases are TGTGCCACCAACGGGGGATCAGAGACCCAGTACTTC. Encoded protein: CATNGGSETQYF. V gene TRBV10-3 combines with J gene TRBJ2-5, with D tentatively TRBD2 (6 bases). The CDR3 consists of 12 residues. The germline V gene has CDR1 ENHRY and CDR2 SYGVKD. V was trimmed by 10 bases and J by 4 bases, leaving 13 bases between them.

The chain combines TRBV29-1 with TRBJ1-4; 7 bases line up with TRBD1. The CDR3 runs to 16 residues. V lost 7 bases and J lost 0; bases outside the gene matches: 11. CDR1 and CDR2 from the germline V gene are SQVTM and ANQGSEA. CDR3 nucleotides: TGCAGCGCAAGGGGGCCGGGCTCTGCAACTAATGAAAAACTGTTTTTT. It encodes CSARGPGSATNEKLFF.

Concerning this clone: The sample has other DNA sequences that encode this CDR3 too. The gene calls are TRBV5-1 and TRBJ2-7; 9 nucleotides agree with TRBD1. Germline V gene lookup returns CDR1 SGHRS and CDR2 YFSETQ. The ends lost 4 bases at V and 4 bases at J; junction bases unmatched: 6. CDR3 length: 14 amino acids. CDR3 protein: CASSLDRGIYEQYF. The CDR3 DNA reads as TGCGCCAGCAGCCTTGACAGGGGGATATACGAGCAGTACTTC.

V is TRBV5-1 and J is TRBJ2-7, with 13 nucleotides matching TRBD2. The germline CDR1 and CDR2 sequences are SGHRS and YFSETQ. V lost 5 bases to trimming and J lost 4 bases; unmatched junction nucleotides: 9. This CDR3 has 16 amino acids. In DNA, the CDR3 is TGCGCCAGCAGACCAGGGACTAGCGGGATGGGGTACGAGCAGTACTTC. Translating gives CASRPGTSGMGYEQYF.

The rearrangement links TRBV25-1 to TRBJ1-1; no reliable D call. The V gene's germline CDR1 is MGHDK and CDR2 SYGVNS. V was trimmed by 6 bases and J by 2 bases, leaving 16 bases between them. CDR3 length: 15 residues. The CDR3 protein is CASSPTAGTNTEAFF. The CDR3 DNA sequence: TGTGCCAGCAGCCCTACCGCGGGCACAAACACTGAAGCTTTCTTT.

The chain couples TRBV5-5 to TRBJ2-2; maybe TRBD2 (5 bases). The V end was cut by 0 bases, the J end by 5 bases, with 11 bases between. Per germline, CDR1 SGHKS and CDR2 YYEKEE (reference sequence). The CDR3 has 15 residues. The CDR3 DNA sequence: TGTGCCAGCAGCTTGGGGGGAGCCACTACCGGGGAGCTGTTTTTT. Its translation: CASSLGGATTGELFF.

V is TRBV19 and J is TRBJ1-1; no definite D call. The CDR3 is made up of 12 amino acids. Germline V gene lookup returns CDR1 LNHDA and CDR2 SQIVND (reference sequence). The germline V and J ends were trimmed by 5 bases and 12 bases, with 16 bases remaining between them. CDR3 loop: CASSAAEGGTFF. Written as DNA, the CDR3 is TGTGCCAGTAGTGCGGCAGAGGGTGGGACTTTCTTT.

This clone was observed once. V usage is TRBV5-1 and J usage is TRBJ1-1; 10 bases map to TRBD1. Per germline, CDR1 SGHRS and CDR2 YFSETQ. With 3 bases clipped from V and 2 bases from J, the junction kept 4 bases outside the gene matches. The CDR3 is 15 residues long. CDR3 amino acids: CASSSTGGSNTEAFF. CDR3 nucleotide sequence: TGCGCCAGCAGCTCGACAGGGGGCTCCAACACTGAAGCTTTCTTT.

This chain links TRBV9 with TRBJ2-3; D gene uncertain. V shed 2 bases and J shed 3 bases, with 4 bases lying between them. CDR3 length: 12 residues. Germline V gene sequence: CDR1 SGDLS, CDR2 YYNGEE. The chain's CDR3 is CASSVNTDTQYF. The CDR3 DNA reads TGTGCCAGCAGCGTTAATACAGATACGCAGTATTTT.

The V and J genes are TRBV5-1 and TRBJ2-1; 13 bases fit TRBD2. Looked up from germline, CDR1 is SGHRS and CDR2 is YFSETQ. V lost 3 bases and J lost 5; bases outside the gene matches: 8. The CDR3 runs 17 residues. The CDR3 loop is CASSSPGLAGINNEQFF. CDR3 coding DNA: TGCGCCAGCAGCTCTCCGGGACTAGCGGGAATAAACAATGAGCAGTTCTTC. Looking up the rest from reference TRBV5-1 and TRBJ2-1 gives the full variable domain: KAGVTQTPRYLIKTRGQQVTLSCSPISGHRSVSWYQQTPGQGLQFLFEYFSETQRNKGNFPGRFSGRQFSNSRSEMNVSTLELGDSALYLCASSSPGLAGINNEQFFGPGTRLTVL.

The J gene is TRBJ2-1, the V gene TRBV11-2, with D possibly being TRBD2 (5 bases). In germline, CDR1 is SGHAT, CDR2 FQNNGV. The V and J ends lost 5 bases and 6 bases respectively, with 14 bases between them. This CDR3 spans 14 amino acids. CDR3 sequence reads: CASSPLGGSNEQFF. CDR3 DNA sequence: TGTGCCAGCAGCCCACTGGGTGGGAGCAATGAGCAGTTCTTC. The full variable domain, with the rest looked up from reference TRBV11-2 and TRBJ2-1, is EAGVAQSPRYKIIEKRQSVAFWCNPISGHATLYWYQQILGQGPKLLIQFQNNGVVDDSQLPKDRFSAERLKGVDSTLKIQPAKLEDSAVYLCASSPLGGSNEQFFGPGTRLTVL.

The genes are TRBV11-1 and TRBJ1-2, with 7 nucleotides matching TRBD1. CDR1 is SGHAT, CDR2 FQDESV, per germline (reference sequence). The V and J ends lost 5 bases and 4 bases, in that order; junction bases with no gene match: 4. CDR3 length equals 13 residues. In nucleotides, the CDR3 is TGTGCCAGCAGCCGAACAGGGGTCTATGGCTACACCTTC. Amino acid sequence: CASSRTGVYGYTF.